Included here is one TCR beta chain sequence, with context. No antigen is known for it. The PCR ran on 60 Vbeta and 13 Jbeta primers. The method was immunoSEQ multiplex PCR; TCRdb's version includes in-frame clones alone and lacks a portion of them. The sample has some 200,000 clones; roughly 80% are singletons. The germline V and J ends were trimmed by 6 bases and 0 bases, with 8 bases remaining between them. CDR3 length: 12 amino acids. Germline loops: CDR1 SQVTM, CDR2 ANQGSEA. This sample was included in a study of cytomegalovirus exposure and HLA in healthy donors. As for the study in general: Unique TCRs from HLA-typed donors, about 85 million of them, were held in an early data release. Study-wide results and limits: The classifier reportedly diagnosed cytomegalovirus status with high specificity and sensitivity. Later on, an analysis found that several of the most significant clusters appeared to be linked to common viral pathogens, which included parvovirus B19.

The sequencing input was PBMCs. The chain employs TRBV29-1 and TRBJ1-1, with D possibly TRBD1 on 5 matching bases. This receptor was identified in a man aged 45 to 65 in good health and CMV-seronegative. DNA of the CDR3: TGCAGCGTAAGCAGGGTGAACACTGAAGCTTTCTTT. This translates into CSVSRVNTEAFF.